A selection of T cell receptor beta chains follows, all from one sample in a study of PD-1 blockade in classical Hodgkin lymphoma. Data came from immunoSEQ multiplex PCR; TCRdb stores just in-frame clones and leaves some out. The sample includes 95,000 to 120,000 clones, 80% to 90% seen only once; the top ten take about 20%. The source was peripheral blood mononuclear cells (PBMCs), collected before the second cycle of nivolumab. The receptor set was obtained from a human donor with classical Hodgkin lymphoma. Both conserved end residues are part of each CDR3. The D gene is left open where the match is weak. Size is stated for part of the rows, as once, few or many counts, or as a class when the clone is expanded.

clone size,V gene,D gene,J gene,CDR3 DNA,CDR3 protein
once,TRBV27,NA,TRBJ2-1,TGTGCCAGCAGTTTATCGAAGATTAGGGAGCAGTTCTTC,CASSLSKIREQFF
NA,TRBV5-5,TRBD1,TRBJ1-3,TGTGCCAGCAGCTGGGGGACAGGGAACGGAAACACCATATATTTT,CASSWGTGNGNTIYF
NA,TRBV15,NA,TRBJ2-5,TGTGCCACCAGCAGAAATCGAATCGGGTCCCAAGAGACCCAGTACTTC,CATSRNRIGSQETQYF
NA,TRBV10-2,NA,TRBJ2-3,TGCGCCAGCAGTGATGAGGGAAGAGGAAGGACAGATACGCAGTATTTT,CASSDEGRGRTDTQYF
NA,TRBV7-9,NA,TRBJ2-7,TGTGCCAGCAGCCCCCGGGACCACGCCTACGAGCAGTACTTC,CASSPRDHAYEQYF
NA,TRBV6-1,TRBD2,TRBJ2-3,TGTGCCAGCAGTTCGACTAGCGACCTCACAGATACGCAGTATTTT,CASSSTSDLTDTQYF
NA,TRBV19,NA,TRBJ2-7,TGTGCCAGTAGTATAGGGACAGTAGGTACCTACGAGCAGTACTTC,CASSIGTVGTYEQYF
NA,TRBV11-3,TRBD2,TRBJ2-1,TGTGCCAGCAGCTCTTCTAGCGGGGGCTCCTACAATGAGCAGTTCTTC,CASSSSSGGSYNEQFF
NA,TRBV25-1,NA,TRBJ2-7,TGTGCCAGCAGTGAGCTCAGGAAAGGATACGAGCAGTACTTC,CASSELRKGYEQYF
NA,TRBV5-1,NA,TRBJ2-7,TGCGCCAGCAGCTTGGACGGGGCGCAAACCGAGCAGTACTTC,CASSLDGAQTEQYF
NA,TRBV5-6,NA,TRBJ2-1,TGTGCCAGCAGCTTGTCACTCGGGCAGCTCTTTCACAATGAGCAGTTCTTC,CASSLSLGQLFHNEQFF
once,TRBV28,TRBD1,TRBJ1-5,TGTGCCAGCAGTTTATGGGGACAGGGAGAACAGCCCCAGCATTTT,CASSLWGQGEQPQHF
NA,TRBV4-1,NA,TRBJ1-2,TGCGCCAGCAGCCAAGATGCGGCAGGGGATACCTATGGCTACACCTTC,CASSQDAAGDTYGYTF
NA,TRBV6-5,TRBD1,TRBJ2-1,TGTGCCAGCAGTTACCGGGACAGGACCTACAATGAGCAGTTCTTC,CASSYRDRTYNEQFF
NA,TRBV11-2,TRBD2,TRBJ2-1,TGTGCCAGCAGCGTCCCGGGACTAGCCTATAATGAGCAGTTCTTC,CASSVPGLAYNEQFF
NA,TRBV7-8,NA,TRBJ2-7,TGTGCCAGCAGCATTTGGGTAGACTGCACCTCCTACGAGCAGTACTTC,CASSIWVDCTSYEQYF
NA,TRBV7-2,NA,TRBJ1-1,TGTGCCAGCAGCTTAGTGGAGAACACTGAAGCTTTCTTT,CASSLVENTEAFF
NA,TRBV27,NA,TRBJ1-5,TGTGCCAGCAGTTTCCAGGGAGATCAGCCCCAGCATTTT,CASSFQGDQPQHF
NA,TRBV19,NA,TRBJ1-2,TGTGCCAGTAGTCCCGGAACCTCCGCCCTTGGGTATGGCTACACCTTC,CASSPGTSALGYGYTF
NA,TRBV30,NA,TRBJ2-5,TGTGCCTGGGGGATACAGGGGACCCAGTACTTC,CAWGIQGTQYF
NA,TRBV6-5,TRBD1,TRBJ2-3,TGTGCCAGCAGTTACTCCAGACAGGGGAGGGATACGCAGTATTTT,CASSYSRQGRDTQYF
NA,TRBV11-1,NA,TRBJ2-1,TGTGCCAGCAGCCTACTGGGGGGAGACTATTACAATGAGCAGTTCTTC,CASSLLGGDYYNEQFF
NA,TRBV9,TRBD1,TRBJ2-7,TGTGCCAGCAGCCCGAAGGACAGGGGTTATGAGCAGTACTTC,CASSPKDRGYEQYF
NA,TRBV7-2,TRBD1,TRBJ2-2,TGTGCCAGCAGTATACAATACAGGGGTAACACCGGGGAGCTGTTTTTT,CASSIQYRGNTGELFF
NA,TRBV7-9,NA,TRBJ1-2,TGTGCCAGCAGCTTAGCGACCGCCCGCGACAGCCACGCTAACTATGGCTACACCTTC,CASSLATARDSHANYGYTF
NA,TRBV27,NA,TRBJ1-1,TGTGCCAGCAGTCCCCGGTTCAGTTATATTACTGAAGCTTTCTTT,CASSPRFSYITEAFF
NA,TRBV15,NA,TRBJ1-1,TGTGCCACCCAAGACGGACTGAACACTGAAGCTTTCTTT,CATQDGLNTEAFF
NA,TRBV5-1,TRBD2,TRBJ2-1,TGCGCCAGCAGCTGGACGCTAGCGGGAGTTGACAATGAGCAGTTCTTC,CASSWTLAGVDNEQFF
NA,TRBV5-4,TRBD2,TRBJ2-3,TGTGCCAGCAAATTCGGGGGGATCAGGGAAGATACGCAGTATTTT,CASKFGGIREDTQYF
NA,TRBV27,NA,TRBJ1-1,TGTGCCAGCAGTTTAAAACAGACAGGCAGTGATAAAGCTTTCTTT,CASSLKQTGSDKAFF
NA,TRBV2,NA,TRBJ2-7,TGTGCCATCTCCGAGAGGCAGAGCTCCTACGAGCAGTACTTC,CAISERQSSYEQYF
NA,TRBV10-3,NA,TRBJ1-3,TGTGCCATCAGTGAGGGGGTTCCAGGGTCGGCTGGAAACACCATATATTTT,CAISEGVPGSAGNTIYF
NA,TRBV5-1,NA,TRBJ1-5,TGCGCCAGCAGCCAAGATACGGACAGCCACAATCAGCCCCAGCATTTT,CASSQDTDSHNQPQHF
NA,TRBV5-4,NA,TRBJ2-7,TGTGCCAGCAGCTTACAAGACGGCACCTACGAGCAGTACTTC,CASSLQDGTYEQYF
NA,TRBV2,NA,TRBJ2-5,TGTGCCAGCATCCCGGGGGGCCAGACGGAGACCCAGTACTTC,CASIPGGQTETQYF
NA,TRBV30,NA,TRBJ1-2,TGTGCCTGGACTAAGAACTATGGCTACACCTTC,CAWTKNYGYTF